The rows below give T cell receptor beta chains drawn from one sample of a study of cytomegalovirus exposure and HLA in healthy donors. TCRdb's table, derived via immunoSEQ multiplex PCR, lists solely in-frame clones and lacks some. This sample has 220,000 or so clones, with 80% to 90% found just once. Material for sequencing was PBMCs. The receptor set was obtained from a young woman in good health and CMV-seropositive. The CDR3 runs from the conserved cysteine through the conserved F or W. A D gene is named only where the DNA matches it firmly. Size is stated for part of the rows, as once, few or many counts, or as a class when the clone is expanded.

v_call: TRBV5-1; j_call: TRBJ2-5; clone_size: -; d_call: -; cdr3_nt: TGCGCCAGCAGCGAAAGCGTCCTAGGACAAGAGACCCAGTACTTC; cdr3_aa: CASSESVLGQETQYF
v_call: TRBV2; j_call: TRBJ2-5; clone_size: -; d_call: TRBD2; cdr3_nt: TGTGCCAGCAGTGGGGGACTAGCGGTCGCAGAGACCCAGTACTTC; cdr3_aa: CASSGGLAVAETQYF
v_call: TRBV9; j_call: TRBJ1-4; clone_size: -; d_call: TRBD1; cdr3_nt: TGTGCCAGCAGAGGGACAGTAAATGAAAAACTGTTTTTT; cdr3_aa: CASRGTVNEKLFF
v_call: TRBV7-2; j_call: TRBJ2-7; clone_size: few; d_call: TRBD2; cdr3_nt: TGTGCCAGCAGCCGGACTAGCGGGAGTTCCTACGAGCAGTACTTC; cdr3_aa: CASSRTSGSSYEQYF
v_call: TRBV5-1; j_call: TRBJ2-7; clone_size: -; d_call: TRBD2; cdr3_nt: TGCGCCAGCATCCCCACGGGACTAGCGGGGGAAAAGCAGTACTTC; cdr3_aa: CASIPTGLAGEKQYF
v_call: TRBV10-2; j_call: TRBJ1-2; clone_size: -; d_call: -; cdr3_nt: TGCGCCAGCAGTCTGTCAGCTAACTATGGCTACACCTTC; cdr3_aa: CASSLSANYGYTF
v_call: TRBV5-1; j_call: TRBJ2-6; clone_size: once; d_call: -; cdr3_nt: TGCGCCAGCAGTTCAGGAAGAACTGGGGCCAACGTCCTGACTTTC; cdr3_aa: CASSSGRTGANVLTF
v_call: TRBV28; j_call: TRBJ1-1; clone_size: -; d_call: -; cdr3_nt: TGTGCCAGCCATGGTAGGAACACTGAAGCTTTCTTT; cdr3_aa: CASHGRNTEAFF
v_call: TRBV14; j_call: TRBJ1-2; clone_size: -; d_call: -; cdr3_nt: TGTGCCAGCAGCCAAGATCCGAGACAGGTAAGGAGCTATGGCTACACCTTC; cdr3_aa: CASSQDPRQVRSYGYTF
v_call: TRBV5-1; j_call: TRBJ2-5; clone_size: -; d_call: -; cdr3_nt: TGCGCCAGCAGCTTCAGAGTGAGGGAGACCCAGTACTTC; cdr3_aa: CASSFRVRETQYF
v_call: TRBV9; j_call: TRBJ2-7; clone_size: -; d_call: TRBD1; cdr3_nt: TGTGCCAGCAGCGAGGGACAGGGGGCAGTCTACGAGCAGTACTTC; cdr3_aa: CASSEGQGAVYEQYF
v_call: TRBV28; j_call: TRBJ2-1; clone_size: once; d_call: TRBD2; cdr3_nt: TGTGCCAGCAGTTTATCCAGCGGGGGATCCTACAATGAGCAGTTCTTC; cdr3_aa: CASSLSSGGSYNEQFF
v_call: TRBV13; j_call: TRBJ2-6; clone_size: -; d_call: -; cdr3_nt: TGTGCCAGCAGTGGGGGAGGTGGGGCCAACGTCCTGACTTTC; cdr3_aa: CASSGGGGANVLTF
v_call: TRBV9; j_call: TRBJ1-1; clone_size: few; d_call: -; cdr3_nt: TGTGCCAGCAGCGTAAGTCTGGCGGGGACTGAAGCTTTCTTT; cdr3_aa: CASSVSLAGTEAFF
v_call: TRBV7-6; j_call: TRBJ2-5; clone_size: -; d_call: -; cdr3_nt: TGTGCCAGCAGCCAACAGGCGACCCAGTACTTC; cdr3_aa: CASSQQATQYF
v_call: TRBV28; j_call: TRBJ2-3; clone_size: -; d_call: -; cdr3_nt: TGTGCCAGCAGTATCCCCCCCAGTATGACGGGAGTTTCCGCAGATACGCAGTATTTT; cdr3_aa: CASSIPPSMTGVSADTQYF
v_call: TRBV28; j_call: TRBJ2-4; clone_size: -; d_call: TRBD1; cdr3_nt: TGTGCCAGCAGTTCCCTAGGACAGGGGGCCAAAAACATTCAGTACTTC; cdr3_aa: CASSSLGQGAKNIQYF
v_call: TRBV6-6; j_call: TRBJ1-1; clone_size: -; d_call: -; cdr3_nt: TGTGCCAGCAGTTACAACGGAGGATATACTGAAGCTTTCTTT; cdr3_aa: CASSYNGGYTEAFF
v_call: TRBV5-5; j_call: TRBJ1-1; clone_size: -; d_call: -; cdr3_nt: TGTGCCAGCAGCTTGGTGGGAGGGGGAGCGGTGAACACTGAAGCTTTCTTT; cdr3_aa: CASSLVGGGAVNTEAFF
v_call: TRBV2; j_call: TRBJ2-6; clone_size: -; d_call: -; cdr3_nt: TGTGCCAGCAGTGAAAAGGGAGTTCCTGGGGCCAACGTCCTGACTTTC; cdr3_aa: CASSEKGVPGANVLTF
v_call: TRBV18; j_call: TRBJ1-2; clone_size: -; d_call: TRBD1; cdr3_nt: TGTGCCAGCTCACATCTCGGACAGGTCGCAGGAGCTAACTATGGCTACACCTTC; cdr3_aa: CASSHLGQVAGANYGYTF
v_call: TRBV5-3; j_call: TRBJ2-7; clone_size: -; d_call: TRBD1; cdr3_nt: TGTGCCAGAAATTCCAAACCGGGACAGGGGGCTCACGAGCAGTACTTC; cdr3_aa: CARNSKPGQGAHEQYF
v_call: TRBV7-6; j_call: TRBJ2-1; clone_size: once; d_call: TRBD1; cdr3_nt: TGTGCCAGCAGCGCACAGGGGGCCACTAGCAATGAGCAGTTCTTC; cdr3_aa: CASSAQGATSNEQFF
v_call: TRBV7-9; j_call: TRBJ1-2; clone_size: -; d_call: TRBD1; cdr3_nt: TGTGCCAGCAGCCAAAGGGGACAGGGGTATGGCTACACCTTC; cdr3_aa: CASSQRGQGYGYTF
v_call: TRBV28; j_call: TRBJ2-1; clone_size: few; d_call: -; cdr3_nt: TGTGCCAGCAGCCTCCGGGACTTTACTTACAATGAGCAGTTCTTC; cdr3_aa: CASSLRDFTYNEQFF
v_call: TRBV6-5; j_call: TRBJ1-2; clone_size: -; d_call: -; cdr3_nt: TGTGCCAGCAGTTACGGCAGGCTCTATGGCTACACCTTC; cdr3_aa: CASSYGRLYGYTF
v_call: TRBV2; j_call: TRBJ2-1; clone_size: -; d_call: -; cdr3_nt: TGTGCCAGCAGGAGGGGAACGGGAGACGAGCAGTTCTTC; cdr3_aa: CASRRGTGDEQFF
v_call: TRBV10-3; j_call: TRBJ2-7; clone_size: -; d_call: TRBD2; cdr3_nt: TGTGCCATCAGTGATGGGAGGGGAAATGGCTACGAGCAGTACTTC; cdr3_aa: CAISDGRGNGYEQYF
v_call: TRBV28; j_call: TRBJ2-3; clone_size: -; d_call: TRBD2; cdr3_nt: TGTGCCAGCAGTTCACTAGCGGGCTCTAGCACAGATACGCAGTATTTT; cdr3_aa: CASSSLAGSSTDTQYF
v_call: TRBV25-1; j_call: TRBJ1-2; clone_size: -; d_call: TRBD1; cdr3_nt: TGTGCCAGCAGTGAATATATAACAGGGGACTATGGCTACACCTTC; cdr3_aa: CASSEYITGDYGYTF
v_call: TRBV19; j_call: TRBJ1-1; clone_size: -; d_call: TRBD1; cdr3_nt: TGTGCCACATTCCGAGGGGACAGGGGGCAACGGGAAGCTTTCTTT; cdr3_aa: CATFRGDRGQREAFF
v_call: TRBV19; j_call: TRBJ1-5; clone_size: -; d_call: -; cdr3_nt: TGTGCCAGTAGTATGAGGGAACAGCCCCAGCATTTT; cdr3_aa: CASSMREQPQHF
v_call: TRBV2; j_call: TRBJ1-4; clone_size: -; d_call: -; cdr3_nt: TGTGCCAGCAGTGAAGGGACACGGAATGAAAAACTGTTTTTT; cdr3_aa: CASSEGTRNEKLFF
v_call: TRBV18; j_call: TRBJ2-7; clone_size: -; d_call: TRBD1; cdr3_nt: TGTGCCAGCTCACCAGGACAGGGAGAGCAGTACTTC; cdr3_aa: CASSPGQGEQYF
v_call: TRBV28; j_call: TRBJ1-1; clone_size: -; d_call: TRBD1; cdr3_nt: TGTGCCAGCAGGCCTGGGACAGGAACTCACACTGAAGCTTTCTTT; cdr3_aa: CASRPGTGTHTEAFF
v_call: TRBV13; j_call: TRBJ2-1; clone_size: -; d_call: -; cdr3_nt: TGTGCCAGCAGCTTAGAAGGTGAGGGTTCCTACAATGAGCAGTTCTTC; cdr3_aa: CASSLEGEGSYNEQFF
v_call: TRBV11-2; j_call: TRBJ1-2; clone_size: -; d_call: -; cdr3_nt: TGTGCCAGCAGCTCGACTGGGGGGTCTCCCCGGCGGTACACCTTC; cdr3_aa: CASSSTGGSPRRYTF
v_call: TRBV30; j_call: TRBJ2-3; clone_size: -; d_call: TRBD2; cdr3_nt: TGTGCCTGGAGTGTCGGACTAGCGGGAACAGATACGCAGTATTTT; cdr3_aa: CAWSVGLAGTDTQYF
v_call: TRBV9; j_call: TRBJ2-6; clone_size: -; d_call: -; cdr3_nt: TGTGCCAGCAGTGTTATGGGGGGAACTGGGGCCAACGTCCTGACTTTC; cdr3_aa: CASSVMGGTGANVLTF
v_call: TRBV5-1; j_call: TRBJ2-3; clone_size: -; d_call: -; cdr3_nt: TGCGCCAGCAGCTTCGAAAGCGCAGATACGCAGTATTTT; cdr3_aa: CASSFESADTQYF
v_call: TRBV9; j_call: TRBJ2-7; clone_size: many; d_call: TRBD2; cdr3_nt: TGTGCCAGCAGCGCCGGACTAGCAGATTACTACGAGCAGTACTTC; cdr3_aa: CASSAGLADYYEQYF
v_call: TRBV5-4; j_call: TRBJ2-3; clone_size: -; d_call: -; cdr3_nt: TGTGCCAGCAGCCGACAGACCACCGCCCAGGATACGCAGTATTTT; cdr3_aa: CASSRQTTAQDTQYF
v_call: TRBV27; j_call: TRBJ1-5; clone_size: once; d_call: TRBD1; cdr3_nt: TGTGCCGCCAGCCCGGCGGGACAGGGGATTTGGAATCAGCCCCAGCATTTT; cdr3_aa: CAASPAGQGIWNQPQHF
v_call: TRBV18; j_call: TRBJ2-7; clone_size: -; d_call: -; cdr3_nt: TGTGCCAGCTCACCTCGGGACTTTCTGGGATACGAGCAGTACTTC; cdr3_aa: CASSPRDFLGYEQYF